This TCR delta chain comes out of a study of γδ T cells in repeated Plasmodium falciparum infection. Study details: Four controlled malaria infections with P. falciparum NF54 spanned about 640 days.

Overall study findings and caveats: Donors in Mali lived in a small rural village, largely one ethnic group. Repeated controlled infections reportedly drove waves of new clonotype selection in Vdelta2-negative, mostly Vdelta1+, gammadelta repertoires.

Vgamma9/Vdelta2+ and Vdelta2-negative gammadelta T cells were flow-sorted from PBMC for bulk sequencing. Sequencing covered both gamma and delta TCR chains per sample. TCRdb used CATT to re-call clones from the multiplex PCR reads. The table shows tens of thousands of delta-chain clones, with over 0.75% occurring only once. The CDR3 consists of 15 residues. The germline CDR1 and CDR2 sequences are TSWWSYY and QGS. This clone came up a few times. Antigen: not known. A far larger clone differs by one base, so this is likely a read error. Other DNA variants within this sample encode the same CDR3. The clonotype was recovered from a pool of human donors (malaria-infected and uninfected, not separated). The chain is built from TRDV1 and TRDJ1, with 8 nucleotides matching TRDD3. Since TCRdb gives no J gene, matching the DNA to germline was used here to assign it. The source material was gamma-delta T cells from blood. CDR3 residues: CALGEPWDTRDKLIF. The CDR3 DNA reads as TGTGCCCTTGGGGAACCGTGGGATACGCGCGATAAACTCATCTTT.